This TCR beta chain is from a study of human T cells and chemical hapten exposure. CDR3 size: 15 residues. The germline CDR1 and CDR2 sequences are MNHEY and SVGEGT. The V and J ends lost 7 bases and 6 bases respectively, with 19 bases between them. A few counts support this clonotype. The sample's time point: patch test 3, about 24 weeks after DPC sensitization. Treatment described: therapeutic diphenylcyclopropenone sensitization with weekly scalp DPC. MiXCR, applied by TCRdb to the RACE reads, yields one record per CDR3 protein. Counted here are 95,000 to 150,000 distinct CDR3 sequences, approximately 10% occurring once; the ten biggest clones make up over 2%.

This clonotype was sampled from a woman between 50 and 59 years old with alopecia areata. Some clones in this sample may be carry-over from other donors' samples. Specimen: whole blood, collected in connection with sensitization to the hapten diphenylcyclopropenone (DPC). V gene TRBV6-2 or TRBV6-3 combines with J gene TRBJ2-1, with D perhaps TRBD2 (6 bases). The CDR3 loop reads CASTAARGRFNEQFF. DNA of the CDR3: TGTGCCAGCACCGCGGCAAGAGGGAGGTTCAATGAGCAGTTCTTC.